This TCR beta chain was documented in a study of T cell responses to AZD1222 COVID-19 vaccine. Study findings and constraints: Spike regions recognized by vaccine-associated CD4 TCRs spanned the protein, led by 160-218 and 743-854.

Sequencing used immunoSEQ multiplex PCR; TCRdb keeps in-frame clones, though not all of them. The sample has more than 120,000 clones, roughly nine tenths seen once. With respect to this clone: The antigen remains unidentified.

This CDR3 region has 14 residues. V lost 8 bases, J lost 2 bases, and 6 bases stayed unmatched. The V gene's germline CDR1 is SGHTA and CDR2 FQGNSA. The sequenced sample was peripheral blood, obtained 28 days after the second AZD1222 dose. This receptor was obtained from an adult who received the AZD1222 COVID-19 vaccine. This chain connects TRBV7-2 to TRBJ1-2; 9 bases align to TRBD1. The CDR3 DNA is TGTGCCAGCGCGGGCGGACAGGGGAACTATGGCTACACCTTC. This encodes CASAGGQGNYGYTF.